The clone carrying this T cell receptor beta chain was seen repeatedly, ten times or more. Antigen: not known. Quantitative 5'-RACE was performed with molecular barcodes, and it yielded the TCR beta libraries. TCRdb recomputed calls from the 5' RACE reads with MiXCR, one row per CDR3 protein. The sample carries some 250,000 distinct CDR3 sequences, 8.6% recorded once. The source of the sample is a study of CD8 T cells in ankylosing spondylitis. Study observations and caveats: Relatively rare in peripheral blood, disease-linked clones were also CD8+. It was reported that disease-linked clones were significantly enriched in matched ankylosing spondylitis synovial fluid. A TCR beta motif made of fewer than ten highly homologous variants seemed typical of ankylosing spondylitis blood.

Germline assignment: CDR1 DFQATT and CDR2 SNEGSKA (reference sequence). This CDR3 has 15 residues. With 5 bases clipped from V and 2 bases from J, the junction kept 8 bases outside the gene matches. Sequencing was performed on blood, either unsorted or a sorted T cell fraction (not recorded which). The chain combines TRBV20-1 with TRBJ1-5, with 8 bases identical to TRBD1. This TCR came from a male donor with ankylosing spondylitis or in good health (not recorded which). CDR3 bases: TGCAGTGCTCTCCCTGGACAGGGCGGCAATCAGCCCCAGCATTTT. Translation: CSALPGQGGNQPQHF.